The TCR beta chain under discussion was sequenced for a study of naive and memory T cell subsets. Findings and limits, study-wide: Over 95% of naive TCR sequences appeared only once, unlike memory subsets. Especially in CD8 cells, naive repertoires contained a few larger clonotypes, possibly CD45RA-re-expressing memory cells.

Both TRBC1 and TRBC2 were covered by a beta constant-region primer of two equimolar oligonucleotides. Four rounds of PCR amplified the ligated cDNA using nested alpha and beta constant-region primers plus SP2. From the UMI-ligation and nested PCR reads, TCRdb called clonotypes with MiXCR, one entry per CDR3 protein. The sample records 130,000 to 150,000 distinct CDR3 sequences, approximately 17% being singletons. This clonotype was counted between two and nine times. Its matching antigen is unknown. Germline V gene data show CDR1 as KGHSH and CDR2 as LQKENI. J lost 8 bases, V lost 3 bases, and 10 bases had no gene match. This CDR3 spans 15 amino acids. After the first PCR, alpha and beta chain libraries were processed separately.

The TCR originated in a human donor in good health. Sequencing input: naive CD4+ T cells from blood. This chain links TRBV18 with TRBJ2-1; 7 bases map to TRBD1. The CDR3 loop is CASSPDRNRGDEQFF. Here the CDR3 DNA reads TGTGCCAGCTCACCGGACAGAAACAGGGGCGATGAGCAGTTCTTC. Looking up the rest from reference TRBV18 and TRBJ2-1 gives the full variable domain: NAGVMQNPRHLVRRRGQEARLRCSPMKGHSHVYWYRQLPEEGLKFMVYLQKENIIDESGMPKERFSAEFPKEGPSILRIQQVVRGDSAAYFCASSPDRNRGDEQFFGPGTRLTVL.